This is a list of T cell receptor beta chains from one sample in a study of blood T cells in healthy people across ages. TCRdb reanalysed the 5' RACE reads using MiXCR and keeps one entry per CDR3 protein. The sample lists over a million distinct CDR3 sequences; under 55% were seen once. Sequencing was done on a sample of blood. The receptors derive from a woman younger than 30 in good health. Each CDR3 is given with its conserved first and last residue. The D gene is left open where the match is weak. Size is omitted from some rows. Given values are once, few, many or a class for expanded clones.

d_gene,abundance,j_gene,v_gene,CDR3aa,CDR3nt
TRBD1,few,TRBJ2-7,TRBV10-3,CAISFGTGSYEQYF,TGTGCCATCAGTTTCGGGACAGGGTCCTACGAGCAGTACTTC
-,few,TRBJ2-1,TRBV3-1,CASSQFLAAYNEQFF,TGTGCCAGCAGCCAATTTTTAGCGGCCTACAATGAGCAGTTCTTC
-,-,TRBJ2-3,TRBV7-8,CASSFRAGSDTQYF,TGTGCCAGCAGCTTCCGGGCAGGGTCAGATACGCAGTATTTT
TRBD2,-,TRBJ2-3,TRBV7-2,CANSKQREANTDTQYF,TGTGCCAACAGCAAACAGCGGGAGGCGAACACAGATACGCAGTATTTT
-,-,TRBJ1-2,TRBV27,CASTTFISGPRRGYTF,TGTGCCAGCACAACCTTTATATCGGGGCCAAGGCGAGGCTACACCTTC
TRBD1,few,TRBJ1-2,TRBV29-1,CSVGRDREVYTF,TGCAGCGTGGGCCGGGACAGGGAAGTCTACACCTTC
TRBD1,once,TRBJ1-5,TRBV7-2,CASSPGQAVSPQPQHF,TGTGCCAGCAGCCCAGGACAGGCGGTGTCCCCTCAGCCCCAGCATTTT
-,few,TRBJ2-2,TRBV24-1,CATSDPTGPTGELFF,TGTGCCACCAGTGACCCCACGGGACCCACCGGGGAGCTGTTTTTT
-,few,TRBJ1-1,TRBV28,CASSLPGALDTEAFF,TGTGCCAGCAGCCTCCCCGGGGCTTTGGACACTGAAGCTTTCTTT
-,-,TRBJ2-3,TRBV24-1,CATSDPSGGIDTQYF,TGTGCCACCAGTGATCCTTCCGGGGGAATCGATACGCAGTATTTT